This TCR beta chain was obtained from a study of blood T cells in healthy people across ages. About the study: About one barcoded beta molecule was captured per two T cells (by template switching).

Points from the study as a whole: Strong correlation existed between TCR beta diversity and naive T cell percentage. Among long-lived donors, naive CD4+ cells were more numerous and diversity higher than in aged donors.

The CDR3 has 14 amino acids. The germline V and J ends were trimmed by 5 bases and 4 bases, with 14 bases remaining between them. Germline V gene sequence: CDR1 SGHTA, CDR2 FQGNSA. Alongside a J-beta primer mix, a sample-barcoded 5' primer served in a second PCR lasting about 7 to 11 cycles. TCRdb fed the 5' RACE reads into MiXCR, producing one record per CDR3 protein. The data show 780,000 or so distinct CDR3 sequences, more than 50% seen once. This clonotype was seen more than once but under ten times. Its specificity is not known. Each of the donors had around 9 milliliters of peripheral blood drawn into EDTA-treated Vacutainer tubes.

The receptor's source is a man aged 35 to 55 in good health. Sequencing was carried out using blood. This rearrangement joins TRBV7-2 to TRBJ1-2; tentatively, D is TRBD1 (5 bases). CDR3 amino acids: CASSTTGGGYGYTF. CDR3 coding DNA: TGTGCCAGCAGCACTACGGGGGGGGGCTATGGCTACACCTTC.